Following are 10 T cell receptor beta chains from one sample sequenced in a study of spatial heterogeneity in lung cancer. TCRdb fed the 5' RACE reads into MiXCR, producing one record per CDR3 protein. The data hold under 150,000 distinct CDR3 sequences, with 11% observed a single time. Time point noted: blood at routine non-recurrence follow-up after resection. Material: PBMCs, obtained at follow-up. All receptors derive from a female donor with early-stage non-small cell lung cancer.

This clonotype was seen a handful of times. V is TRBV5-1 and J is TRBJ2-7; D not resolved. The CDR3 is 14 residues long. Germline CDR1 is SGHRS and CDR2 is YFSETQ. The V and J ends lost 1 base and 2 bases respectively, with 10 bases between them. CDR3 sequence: CASSLNRETYEQYF. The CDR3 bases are TGCGCCAGCAGCTTGAATAGGGAAACCTACGAGCAGTACTTC.

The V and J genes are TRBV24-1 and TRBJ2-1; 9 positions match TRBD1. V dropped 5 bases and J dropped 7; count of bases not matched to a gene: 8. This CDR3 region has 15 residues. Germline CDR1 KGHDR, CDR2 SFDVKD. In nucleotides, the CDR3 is TGTGCCACCAGTGCCCTTTACAGGGGGCTTAATGAGCAGTTCTTC. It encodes CATSALYRGLNEQFF.

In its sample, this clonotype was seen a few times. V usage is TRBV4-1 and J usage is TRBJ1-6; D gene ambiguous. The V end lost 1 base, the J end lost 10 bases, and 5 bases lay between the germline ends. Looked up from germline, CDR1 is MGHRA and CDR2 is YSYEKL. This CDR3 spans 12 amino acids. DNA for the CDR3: TGCGCCAGCAGCCAAGGGCCATCACCCCTCCACTTT. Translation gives CASSQGPSPLHF.

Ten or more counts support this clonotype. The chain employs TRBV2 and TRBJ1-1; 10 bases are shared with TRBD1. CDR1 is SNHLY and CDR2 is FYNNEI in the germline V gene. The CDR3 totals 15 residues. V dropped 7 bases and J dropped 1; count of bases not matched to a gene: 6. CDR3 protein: CASNRQGARNTEAFF. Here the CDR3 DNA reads TGTGCCAGCAACAGACAGGGGGCACGGAACACTGAAGCTTTCTTT.

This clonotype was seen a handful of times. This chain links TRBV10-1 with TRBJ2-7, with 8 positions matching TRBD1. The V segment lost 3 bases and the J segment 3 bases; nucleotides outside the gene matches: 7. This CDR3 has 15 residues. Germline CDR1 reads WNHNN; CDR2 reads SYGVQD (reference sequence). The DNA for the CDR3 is TGCGCCAGCAGTGATGTCGGGACAGGCCTCTACGAGCAGTACTTC. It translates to CASSDVGTGLYEQYF.

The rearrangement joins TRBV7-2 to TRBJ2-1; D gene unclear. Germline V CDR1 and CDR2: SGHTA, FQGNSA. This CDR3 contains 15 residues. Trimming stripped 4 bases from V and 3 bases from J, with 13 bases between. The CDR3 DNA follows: TGTGCCAGCAGCTCAGATATTAATCTCTACAATGAGCAGTTCTTC. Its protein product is CASSSDINLYNEQFF.

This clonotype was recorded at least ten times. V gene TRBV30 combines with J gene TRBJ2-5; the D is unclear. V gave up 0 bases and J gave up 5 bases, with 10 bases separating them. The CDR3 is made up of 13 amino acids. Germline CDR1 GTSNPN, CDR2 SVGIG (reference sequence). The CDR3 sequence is CAWSVRVRETQYF. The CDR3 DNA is TGTGCCTGGAGTGTAAGGGTTCGGGAGACCCAGTACTTC.

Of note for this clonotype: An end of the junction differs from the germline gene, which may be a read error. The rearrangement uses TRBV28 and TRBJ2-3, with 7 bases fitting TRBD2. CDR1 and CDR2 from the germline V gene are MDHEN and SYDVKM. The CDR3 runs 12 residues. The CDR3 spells CASNLAGDTQYF. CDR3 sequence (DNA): TGTGCCAGCAATTTAGCGGGAGATACGCAGTATTTT.

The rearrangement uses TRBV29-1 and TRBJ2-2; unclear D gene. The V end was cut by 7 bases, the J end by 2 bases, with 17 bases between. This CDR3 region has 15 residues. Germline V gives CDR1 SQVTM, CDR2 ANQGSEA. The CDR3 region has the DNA TGCAGCGCAGCTGGTGGGTACGCTAACACCGGGGAGCTGTTTTTT. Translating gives CSAAGGYANTGELFF.

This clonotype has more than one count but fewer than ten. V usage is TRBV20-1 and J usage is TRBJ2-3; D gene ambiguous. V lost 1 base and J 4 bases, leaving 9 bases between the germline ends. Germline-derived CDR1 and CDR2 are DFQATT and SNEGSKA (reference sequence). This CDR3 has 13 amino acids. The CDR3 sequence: CSARGSLADTQYF. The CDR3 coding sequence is TGCAGTGCTAGAGGATCCTTAGCAGATACGCAGTATTTT.